Below, 29 T cell receptor delta chains from the same sample are listed, as sequenced in a study of gamma-delta T cells after stem cell transplantation. TCRdb re-analyzed the RT-PCR reads via CATT. Of 1,100 or so delta-chain clones listed, approximately 37% are singletons. Material: gamma-delta T cells. These receptors originate from a human donor. It is not recorded whose cells these are; they may come from a transplant donor.

This clone was observed a handful of times. The chain has TRDV2 and TRDJ1, with D possibly TRDD3 on 6 matching bases. The V end was cut by 4 bases, the J end by 4 bases, with 21 bases between. Germline-derived CDR1 and CDR2 are GEAIGNYY and EKD. This CDR3 has 16 amino acids. CDR3 in DNA: TGTGCCTGTGAGTGTACTCCTCAGGGGGGAAACGATAAACTCATCTTT. Its protein is CACECTPQGGNDKLIF.

This clone has more than one count but fewer than ten. With a much larger clone just one base away, this may be a read error. V usage is TRDV2 and J usage is TRDJ1, with D possibly being TRDD2 (5 bases). There are 19 residues in the CDR3. CDR1 and CDR2 from the germline V gene are GEAIGNYY and EKD. V lost 0 bases and J lost 0, with 22 bases in between. CDR3: CACDTVRSPTLEYTDKLIF. CDR3 DNA sequence: TGTGCCTGTGACACCGTTCGTTCCCCTACTTTGGAGTACACCGATAAACTCATCTTT.

CDR3 sequence reads: CACDTVEGYAVGDKLIF. Here the CDR3 DNA reads TGTGCCTGTGACACCGTGGAGGGATACGCTGTCGGCGATAAACTCATCTTT. The chain joins TRDV2 to TRDJ1, with TRDD3 matching 8 bases. CDR1 is GEAIGNYY and CDR2 is EKD in the germline V gene. This CDR3 has 17 residues. The junction had 12 bases not matched to a gene; V was cut back by 0 bases and J by 4 bases.

The J gene is TRDJ1, the V gene TRDV2; 8 bases match TRDD3. This CDR3 is 16 amino acids long. J was trimmed by 2 bases and V by 0 bases; bases with no gene match: 7. From germline, CDR1 is GEAIGNYY and CDR2 EKD. CDR3 nucleotide sequence: TGTGCCTGTGACACCCTCTGGGGGAGGAGGACCGATAAACTCATCTTT. This sequence encodes CACDTLWGRRTDKLIF.

The chain couples TRDV1 to TRDJ1; 10 nucleotides align to TRDD3. Germline V gene lookup returns CDR1 TSWWSYY and CDR2 QGS. V trimming: 0 bases; J trimming: 11 bases; junction bases outside the gene matches: 18. The CDR3 loop spans 18 amino acids. The CDR3 reads CALGELEWGILTVDHLIF. CDR3 bases: TGTGCTCTTGGGGAACTCGAATGGGGGATACTCACGGTCGATCACCTCATCTTT.

The rearrangement joins TRDV2 to TRDJ1; the D gene is possibly TRDD3 (5 bases). CDR3 length equals 18 residues. V gave up 0 bases and J gave up 0 bases, with 19 bases separating them. The germline gives CDR1 GEAIGNYY, CDR2 EKD. The CDR3 loop is CACDTVQTSRGYTDKLIF. The CDR3 DNA reads TGTGCCTGTGACACCGTCCAGACATCCAGGGGGTACACCGATAAACTCATCTTT.

On this clone: With only one base between it and a far larger clone, this is likely a read error. This sample includes further DNA sequences coding for the same CDR3. The V and J genes are TRDV2 and TRDJ1; D remains ambiguous. Germline CDR1 is GEAIGNYY and CDR2 is EKD. CDR3 length: 14 residues. The CDR3 loop is CACDTVGFTDKLIF. The CDR3 DNA reads as TGTGCCTGTGACACCGTTGGGTTCACCGATAAACTAATCTTT.

In regard to this clone: This is likely an artifact of a read error, given a far larger clone one base away. The genes are TRAV29/DV5 and TRDJ1; D is tentatively TRDD2 or TRDD3 (7 bases each). V lost 0 bases and J 0 bases, leaving 36 bases between the germline ends. The CDR3 is 23 residues long. CDR1 NSMFDY and CDR2 ISSIKDK come from the germline V gene. CDR3 in DNA: TGTGCAGCAAGCGTGGCTTCCTATCCCCTGGGGGGTGGCGGTTTCTTTAACACCGATAAACTCATCTTT. This codes for CAASVASYPLGGGGFFNTDKLIF.

The CDR3 here is CACDNLLGDVAERVDKLIF. The CDR3 DNA follows: TGTGCCTGTGACAATCTACTGGGGGATGTCGCTGAGAGGGTCGATAAACTCATCTTT. The chain uses TRDV2 and TRDJ1, with TRDD3 identical over 10 bases. CDR3 size: 19 residues. CDR1 is GEAIGNYY, CDR2 EKD, per germline. The J segment lost 4 bases and the V segment lost 2 bases, leaving 18 bases of the junction unmatched.

The CDR3 DNA is TGTGCCTGTGACACCGTCGAGGGGACTTTTTGGACCGATAAACTCATCTTT. It specifies CACDTVEGTFWTDKLIF. V is TRDV2 and J is TRDJ1, with a tentative D call TRDD3 (5 bases). This CDR3 is 17 amino acids long. The V end lost 0 bases, the J end lost 2 bases, and 18 bases lay between the germline ends. Germline CDR1 is GEAIGNYY and CDR2 is EKD.

Comments on this clone: This sample includes further DNA sequences coding for the same CDR3. The chain employs TRDV2 and TRDJ1, with a tentative D call TRDD3 (5 bases). Trimming left V 0 bases short and J 3 bases short, with 19 bases between. The CDR3 length is 17 residues. The germline CDR1 and CDR2 sequences are GEAIGNYY and EKD. The CDR3, as DNA: TGTGCCTGTGACACCGTAGGGGACCCCTCTCGACCCGATAAACTCATCTTT. It translates to CACDTVGDPSRPDKLIF.

To note about this clone: A much bigger clone sits one base away, suggesting this may be a read error. This sequence joins TRDV1 and TRDJ1; D is tentatively TRDD2 or TRDD3 (7 bases each). V was cut by 0 bases and J by 0 bases, with 50 bases left in between. CDR3 size: 29 residues. In germline, CDR1 is TSWWSYY, CDR2 QGS. The CDR3: CALGELGFFLRPAGGWMGVGTSYTDKLIF. DNA for the CDR3: TGTGCTCTTGGGGAACTGGGTTTCTTCCTAAGGCCGGCTGGGGGCTGGATGGGAGTAGGTACTTCCTACACCGATAAACTCATCTTT.

This clone was detected a few times. This chain connects TRDV2 to TRDJ1, with 9 bases fitting TRDD3. CDR3 length equals 18 residues. After removal of 4 bases from V and 3 bases from J, the junction contained 17 bases not matched to a gene. Germline V lookup: CDR1 GEAIGNYY, CDR2 EKD. CDR3 region: CACESLGDVGPGADKLIF. CDR3 bases: TGTGCCTGTGAGTCCCTGGGGGATGTCGGCCCTGGGGCCGATAAACTCATCTTT.

This chain joins TRDV2 and TRDJ1, with 10 bases lining up with TRDD3. The J segment lost 3 bases and the V segment lost 4 bases, leaving 13 bases of the junction unmatched. The CDR3 has 17 residues. The germline CDR1 and CDR2 sequences are GEAIGNYY and EKD. The CDR3 loop reads CACDPLLGDGSSDKLIF. CDR3 in DNA: TGTGCCTGTGATCCTTTACTGGGGGATGGTTCGTCCGATAAACTCATCTTT.

With regard to this clone: The protein TCRdb gives is from a much larger clone and does not agree with this DNA's translation at residue 5, likely a read error; the protein shown here comes from the DNA. The chain joins TRDV2 to TRDJ1, with a weak D call TRDD3 (6 bases). Germline V gives CDR1 GEAIGNYY, CDR2 EKD. Trimming cost V 4 bases and J 3 bases, with 17 bases left between them. The CDR3 runs to 15 residues. The CDR3 DNA follows: TGTGCCTGTGATGCCCTTACTGGGAAGTCCGATAAACTCATCTTT. This gives the protein CACDALTGKSDKLIF.

The rearrangement links TRDV2 to TRDJ1; D gene ambiguous. The CDR3 is 15 amino acids. Trimming shortened V by 0 bases and J by 0 bases, and 10 bases separated the two germline ends. CDR1 and CDR2 from the germline V gene are GEAIGNYY and EKD. Here the CDR3 DNA reads TGTGCCTGTGACACCGTCGGGGCCGACACCGATAAACTCATCTTT. Encoded protein: CACDTVGADTDKLIF.

As for this clone: At one end the junction does not follow the germline gene, possibly because of a read error. This rearrangement joins TRDV2 to TRDJ1; 13 bases are a match to TRDD3. The CDR3 is 20 residues long. The germline V gene encodes CDR1 GEAIGNYY and CDR2 EKD. The CDR3 here is CACDTVVLGDTGIRTDTLIF. As DNA, the CDR3 is TGTGCCTGTGACACCGTCGTACTGGGGGATACGGGGATTCGGACCGATACACTCATCTTT.

As regards this clone: One base away lies a much larger clone, so this may be a sequencing read error. The V gene is TRDV2, the J gene TRDJ1; D is possibly TRDD3 (6 bases). Trimming took off 2 bases at V and 1 base at J, with 22 bases between the two ends. This CDR3 has 18 amino acids. The germline gives CDR1 GEAIGNYY, CDR2 EKD. CDR3 protein: CACDITPSWEIRTDKLIF. For the CDR3, the DNA is TGTGCCTGTGACATCACCCCCTCCTGGGAGATACGCACCGATAAACTCATCTTT.

There are a few counts of this clone. The rearrangement uses TRDV2 and TRDJ1; 8 bases map to TRDD3. J was trimmed by 3 bases and V by 0 bases; bases with no gene match: 5. The CDR3 extends over 15 amino acids. Germline values: CDR1 GEAIGNYY, CDR2 EKD. CDR3 region: CACDTVGDRADKLIF. For the CDR3, the DNA is TGTGCCTGTGACACCGTGGGGGATCGGGCCGATAAACTCATCTTT.

A few counts support this clone. J is TRDJ3 and V is TRDV2, with 8 bases lining up with TRDD3. Germline V gene data show CDR1 as GEAIGNYY and CDR2 as EKD. V lost 0 bases to trimming and J lost 2 bases; unmatched junction nucleotides: 8. This CDR3 is built from 19 residues. The CDR3 loop is CACDTATGGPTWDTRQMFF. DNA of the CDR3: TGTGCCTGTGACACCGCGACTGGGGGCCCTACCTGGGACACCCGACAGATGTTTTTC.

Remarks on this clone: A much larger clone lies a single base off, so this may be a read error. Other nucleotide sequences from this sample produce the same CDR3. The chain carries TRDV2 and TRDJ3; possible D gene TRDD3, 5 bases. This CDR3 spans 17 amino acids. Germline V CDR1 and CDR2: GEAIGNYY, EKD. V lost 6 bases to trimming and J lost 0 bases, with 14 bases between them. The CDR3 DNA sequence: TGTGCCTGTCTACTTGGGGAAAGCTCCTGGGACACCCGACAGATGTTTTTC. It encodes CACLLGESSWDTRQMFF.

The chain combines TRDV2 with TRDJ3, with 8 nucleotides matching TRDD3. This CDR3 region has 23 residues. J gave up 0 bases and V 0 bases, and 18 bases lay outside the gene matches. Germline CDR1 is GEAIGNYY and CDR2 is EKD. The CDR3, as DNA: TGTGCCTGTGACACCGTCGAGGGCCCTACTGGGGGCCGCAGCTCCTGGGACACCCGACAGATGTTTTTC. It specifies CACDTVEGPTGGRSSWDTRQMFF.

J is TRDJ1 and V is TRDV2, with 9 bases aligning to TRDD3. This CDR3 contains 16 residues. The germline gives CDR1 GEAIGNYY, CDR2 EKD. V shed 0 bases, J shed 8 bases, and the junction held 12 bases outside the gene matches. CDR3 loop: CACDTVGGYRPSKLIF. Here the CDR3 DNA reads TGTGCCTGTGACACCGTCGGGGGATACCGTCCCTCCAAACTCATCTTT.

The rearrangement links TRDV1 to TRDJ1; 9 bases align to TRDD3. V dropped 0 bases and J dropped 8; count of bases not matched to a gene: 16. Germline CDR1 is TSWWSYY and CDR2 is QGS. This CDR3 comprises 18 residues. CDR3 DNA sequence: TGTGCTCTTGGGGAACTTAGTAGGTACTGGGGGACACAACGAAAACTCATCTTT. Translation gives CALGELSRYWGTQRKLIF.

Of note for this clone: A read error may explain this, as a much larger clone is one base away. Distinct nucleotide sequences in the sample also encode this CDR3. This chain joins TRDV2 and TRDJ3, with 9 nucleotides matching TRDD3. Germline V gene lookup returns CDR1 GEAIGNYY and CDR2 EKD. The CDR3 totals 17 residues. CDR3 sequence: CACLLGESSWDTRQMFF. The CDR3 nucleotides read TGTGCCTGTCTACTGGGGGAAAGCTCCTGGGACACCCGACAAATGTTTTTC.

The chain links TRDV2 to TRDJ3; TRDD3 matches at 13 bases. This CDR3 contains 20 residues. V dropped 3 bases and J dropped 3; count of bases not matched to a gene: 10. Germline V CDR1 and CDR2: GEAIGNYY, EKD. CDR3 sequence (DNA): TGTGCCTGTGACTCCGTACTGGGGGATACGCGTTTCTGGGACACCCGACAGATGTTTTTC. Translating it yields CACDSVLGDTRFWDTRQMFF.

This clone was picked up one time. A far more abundant clone sits one base away, making this likely a read error. The V call is TRDV1, the J call TRDJ1, with D possibly TRDD3 on 7 matching bases. V gave up 2 bases and J gave up 7 bases, with 35 bases separating them. The CDR3 consists of 21 residues. From germline, CDR1 is TSWWSYY and CDR2 QGS. In DNA, the CDR3 is TGTGCTCTTGGGGAAGCCTCCTTCCCGCTGACTTACTGGGGCCCTCCGGGTAAACTCATCTTT. Its translation is CALGEASFPLTYWGPPGKLIF.

Judged by abundance, this clone is large. This chain connects TRDV2 to TRDJ1; possible D gene TRDD3, 5 bases. The V and J ends lost 1 base and 4 bases respectively, with 12 bases between them. The CDR3 runs to 14 residues. The germline gives CDR1 GEAIGNYY, CDR2 EKD. This chain's CDR3 is CACDTAGSRDKLIF. CDR3 DNA sequence: TGTGCCTGTGACACGGCGGGATCCCGCGATAAACTCATCTTT.

The chain combines TRDV2 with TRDJ1; tentatively, D is TRDD3 (5 bases). V was clipped by 0 bases and J by 0 bases, with 22 bases between them. CDR3 length: 19 residues. Per the germline V gene, CDR1 is GEAIGNYY and CDR2 is EKD. CDR3 region: CACDTVGTTAARYTDKLIF. DNA for the CDR3: TGTGCCTGTGACACCGTGGGGACGACCGCGGCCCGGTACACCGATAAACTCATCTTT.